Here is one T cell receptor (beta chain) with its context. Its antigen remains unidentified. The entry originates in a study of CXCR3-negative and CXCR3-positive naive CD8 T cells. UMI-labeled 5' RACE TRB cDNA libraries were prepared from the cells. TCRdb re-called the 5' RACE reads and shows each CDR3 protein once, DNA omitted. This sample contains about 140,000 distinct CDR3 sequences. Study-wide findings and caveats: Relative to CXCR3-negative naive cells, CXCR3-positive naive cells had more hydrophobic TRB CDR3s.

The sequence was collected from a human donor in good health. Some clones in this sample may be carry-over from other donors' samples. Material for sequencing was naive CXCR3+ CD8+ T cells from blood. Subset meaning: CD45RO-CCR7+CD27+CD95- naive CD8+ T cells expressing CXCR3 (TNR3+).

This CDR3 reads CASSYGQGTDEQYF. The rearrangement joins TRBV6-2 or TRBV6-3 to TRBJ2-7; TCRdb lists TRBD1, though no DNA is available to test this call. The CDR3 covers 14 residues. From germline, CDR1 is MNHEY and CDR2 SVGEGT.